Listed below are T cell receptor beta chains from one sample, sequenced in a study of memory CD4+ T cells and cytomegalovirus serostatus. Produced via immunoSEQ multiplex PCR; TCRdb's table is partial and in-frame only. The sample holds around 50,000 clones, roughly 80% seen once. Sequencing was done on a sample of memory CD4+ T cells from blood. The receptors were sampled from an adult in good health and CMV-seropositive. Each CDR3 is given with its conserved first and last residue. The order of the fields is CDR3 length, clone size, J gene, V gene, D gene, CDR3 protein, CDR3 DNA. D genes are given only for firm matches. Clone sizes are given selectively: once, few, many, or a class where the clone is expanded.

CDR3 length: 15
clone size: once
J gene: TRBJ1-5
V gene: TRBV6-5
D gene: NA
CDR3 protein: CASSYSRLTNQPQHF
CDR3 DNA: TGTGCCAGCAGTTACTCGAGGCTCACCAATCAGCCCCAGCATTTT

CDR3 length: 17
clone size: NA
J gene: TRBJ2-2
V gene: TRBV5-1
D gene: NA
CDR3 protein: CASSRRSRGVSTGELFF
CDR3 DNA: TGCGCCAGCAGCCGAAGATCCCGGGGAGTAAGTACCGGGGAGCTGTTTTTT

CDR3 length: 15
clone size: NA
J gene: TRBJ1-5
V gene: TRBV2
D gene: TRBD1
CDR3 protein: CASSMDRGDNQPQHF
CDR3 DNA: TGTGCCAGCAGCATGGACAGGGGAGACAATCAGCCCCAGCATTTT

CDR3 length: 13
clone size: NA
J gene: TRBJ1-2
V gene: TRBV6-1
D gene: NA
CDR3 protein: CASSETGRRGYTF
CDR3 DNA: TGTGCCAGCAGTGAGACAGGTCGAAGGGGCTACACCTTC

CDR3 length: 15
clone size: NA
J gene: TRBJ2-7
V gene: TRBV5-1
D gene: TRBD1
CDR3 protein: CASSTPGTGRGEQYF
CDR3 DNA: TGCGCCAGCAGCACGCCCGGGACAGGGCGCGGCGAGCAGTACTTC

CDR3 length: 16
clone size: NA
J gene: TRBJ2-1
V gene: TRBV5-6
D gene: TRBD2
CDR3 protein: CASSSGTSGGTLEQFF
CDR3 DNA: TGTGCCAGCAGCTCGGGGACTAGCGGGGGGACGCTTGAGCAGTTCTTC

CDR3 length: 15
clone size: NA
J gene: TRBJ2-7
V gene: TRBV28
D gene: TRBD2
CDR3 protein: CASSLRVGGAYEQYF
CDR3 DNA: TGTGCCAGCAGTTTAAGGGTTGGGGGGGCCTACGAGCAGTACTTC

CDR3 length: 14
clone size: once
J gene: TRBJ1-1
V gene: TRBV6-5
D gene: NA
CDR3 protein: CASSYRGAERLAFF
CDR3 DNA: TGTGCCAGCAGTTATCGGGGGGCTGAGCGCCTGGCTTTCTTT

CDR3 length: 15
clone size: NA
J gene: TRBJ1-3
V gene: TRBV27
D gene: NA
CDR3 protein: CASSSLRDTGNTIYF
CDR3 DNA: TGTGCCAGCAGCTCACTGAGGGACACGGGAAACACCATATATTTT

CDR3 length: 13
clone size: NA
J gene: TRBJ1-2
V gene: TRBV11-2
D gene: NA
CDR3 protein: CASSSTGTYGYTF
CDR3 DNA: TGTGCCAGCAGCAGCACAGGGACCTATGGCTACACCTTC

CDR3 length: 12
clone size: NA
J gene: TRBJ2-7
V gene: TRBV6-6
D gene: TRBD1
CDR3 protein: CASSPGQDQEYF
CDR3 DNA: TGTGCCAGCAGTCCTGGACAGGATCAGGAGTACTTC

CDR3 length: 19
clone size: NA
J gene: TRBJ2-3
V gene: TRBV4-1
D gene: TRBD1
CDR3 protein: CASSQGLLGTGTGTDTQYF
CDR3 DNA: TGCGCCAGCAGCCAAGGATTATTAGGAACCGGGACAGGCACAGATACGCAGTATTTT

CDR3 length: 19
clone size: few
J gene: TRBJ1-3
V gene: TRBV5-1
D gene: TRBD1
CDR3 protein: CASSLRSGTVFSSGNTIYF
CDR3 DNA: TGCGCCAGCAGCTTGAGGTCCGGGACAGTCTTCAGCTCTGGAAACACCATATATTTT

CDR3 length: 16
clone size: NA
J gene: TRBJ2-1
V gene: TRBV18
D gene: NA
CDR3 protein: CASSPNPAGSYNEQFF
CDR3 DNA: TGTGCCAGCTCACCCAACCCGGCCGGGTCCTACAATGAGCAGTTCTTC

CDR3 length: 14
clone size: few
J gene: TRBJ2-3
V gene: TRBV4-3
D gene: NA
CDR3 protein: CASSQDESTDTQYF
CDR3 DNA: TGCGCCAGCAGCCAAGATGAAAGCACAGATACGCAGTATTTT

CDR3 length: 15
clone size: NA
J gene: TRBJ1-2
V gene: TRBV18
D gene: NA
CDR3 protein: CASSPPGDPIYGYTF
CDR3 DNA: TGTGCCAGCTCACCACCAGGGGATCCAATCTATGGCTACACCTTC

CDR3 length: 14
clone size: NA
J gene: TRBJ1-3
V gene: TRBV29-1
D gene: NA
CDR3 protein: CSARTGSSGNTIYF
CDR3 DNA: TGCAGCGCTAGGACTGGGAGCTCTGGAAACACCATATATTTT

CDR3 length: 11
clone size: NA
J gene: TRBJ2-3
V gene: TRBV6-1
D gene: NA
CDR3 protein: CATYGTDTQYF
CDR3 DNA: TGTGCCACCTATGGGACAGATACGCAGTATTTT

CDR3 length: 13
clone size: NA
J gene: TRBJ2-1
V gene: TRBV9
D gene: NA
CDR3 protein: CASSSGRQNEQFF
CDR3 DNA: TGTGCCAGCAGCTCGGGACGTCAAAATGAGCAGTTCTTC

CDR3 length: 15
clone size: NA
J gene: TRBJ2-3
V gene: TRBV7-2
D gene: TRBD1
CDR3 protein: CASSLGSRGRDTQYF
CDR3 DNA: TGTGCCAGCAGCTTAGGTAGCAGGGGGCGGGATACGCAGTATTTT

CDR3 length: 18
clone size: NA
J gene: TRBJ2-2
V gene: TRBV15
D gene: TRBD1
CDR3 protein: CATSRDRTGPAYTGELFF
CDR3 DNA: TGTGCCACCAGCAGAGATCGGACAGGACCCGCTTACACCGGGGAGCTGTTTTTT

CDR3 length: 15
clone size: NA
J gene: TRBJ1-3
V gene: TRBV9
D gene: NA
CDR3 protein: CASSVRAGAGNTIYF
CDR3 DNA: TGTGCCAGCAGCGTAAGGGCAGGGGCTGGAAACACCATATATTTT

CDR3 length: 13
clone size: NA
J gene: TRBJ1-3
V gene: TRBV21-1
D gene: NA
CDR3 protein: CASSPPFGNTIYF
CDR3 DNA: TGTGCCAGCAGCCCCCCCTTTGGAAACACCATATATTTT

CDR3 length: 14
clone size: NA
J gene: TRBJ1-1
V gene: TRBV6-1
D gene: NA
CDR3 protein: CASSEVWGDTEAFF
CDR3 DNA: TGTGCCAGCAGTGAAGTATGGGGGGACACTGAAGCTTTCTTT

CDR3 length: 14
clone size: NA
J gene: TRBJ1-1
V gene: TRBV12-5
D gene: TRBD1
CDR3 protein: CASGSGTGKTEAFF
CDR3 DNA: TGTGCTAGTGGTTCTGGGACAGGGAAGACTGAAGCTTTCTTT

CDR3 length: 14
clone size: NA
J gene: TRBJ2-3
V gene: TRBV7-2
D gene: NA
CDR3 protein: CASSLRAGADTQYF
CDR3 DNA: TGTGCCAGCAGCTTAAGGGCAGGGGCAGATACGCAGTATTTT

CDR3 length: 16
clone size: few
J gene: TRBJ2-2
V gene: TRBV28
D gene: NA
CDR3 protein: CASSFGRRRMGGELFF
CDR3 DNA: TGTGCCAGCAGTTTCGGTCGGCGGCGCATGGGCGGGGAGCTGTTTTTT

CDR3 length: 16
clone size: NA
J gene: TRBJ1-2
V gene: TRBV7-2
D gene: TRBD1
CDR3 protein: CASTRDRGVSNYGYTF
CDR3 DNA: TGTGCCAGCACGCGGGACAGGGGGGTATCTAACTATGGCTACACCTTC

CDR3 length: 14
clone size: once
J gene: TRBJ2-1
V gene: TRBV2
D gene: NA
CDR3 protein: CASSEQPGDNEQFF
CDR3 DNA: TGTGCCAGCAGTGAACAACCTGGGGACAATGAGCAGTTCTTC

CDR3 length: 14
clone size: NA
J gene: TRBJ2-3
V gene: TRBV19
D gene: NA
CDR3 protein: CASRPGRRTDTQYF
CDR3 DNA: TGTGCCAGTAGGCCGGGACGCCGCACAGATACGCAGTATTTT

CDR3 length: 14
clone size: NA
J gene: TRBJ2-7
V gene: TRBV5-1
D gene: TRBD1
CDR3 protein: CASSLEQGAYEQYF
CDR3 DNA: TGCGCCAGCAGCTTGGAGCAGGGGGCCTACGAGCAGTACTTC

CDR3 length: 16
clone size: NA
J gene: TRBJ1-6
V gene: TRBV2
D gene: NA
CDR3 protein: CASSKDGRTNNSPLHF
CDR3 DNA: TGTGCCAGCAGTAAGGACGGACGGACCAATAATTCACCCCTCCACTTT

CDR3 length: 14
clone size: NA
J gene: TRBJ1-1
V gene: TRBV23-1
D gene: NA
CDR3 protein: CASSQWYQEYRAFF
CDR3 DNA: TGCGCCAGCAGTCAGTGGTATCAGGAGTACCGGGCTTTCTTT

CDR3 length: 15
clone size: NA
J gene: TRBJ1-1
V gene: TRBV7-2
D gene: NA
CDR3 protein: CASSLVLGEGTEAFF
CDR3 DNA: TGTGCCAGCAGCTTAGTTTTGGGTGAGGGGACTGAAGCTTTCTTT

CDR3 length: 16
clone size: few
J gene: TRBJ2-2
V gene: TRBV15
D gene: NA
CDR3 protein: CATSRDNREGTGELFF
CDR3 DNA: TGTGCCACCAGCAGAGATAACAGGGAGGGCACCGGGGAGCTGTTTTTT

CDR3 length: 14
clone size: NA
J gene: TRBJ2-2
V gene: TRBV19
D gene: TRBD2
CDR3 protein: CASKLAGDTGELFF
CDR3 DNA: TGTGCCAGTAAACTAGCGGGGGACACCGGGGAGCTGTTTTTT

CDR3 length: 16
clone size: few
J gene: TRBJ2-2
V gene: TRBV7-2
D gene: NA
CDR3 protein: CASSLAVPSGTGELFF
CDR3 DNA: TGTGCCAGCAGCTTAGCGGTTCCATCAGGAACCGGGGAGCTGTTTTTT

CDR3 length: 13
clone size: NA
J gene: TRBJ1-1
V gene: TRBV19
D gene: TRBD1
CDR3 protein: CASSMGQGSEAFF
CDR3 DNA: TGTGCCAGTAGTATGGGACAGGGGTCTGAAGCTTTCTTT

CDR3 length: 15
clone size: few
J gene: TRBJ2-5
V gene: TRBV18
D gene: NA
CDR3 protein: CASSPKLTGQETQYF
CDR3 DNA: TGTGCCAGCTCACCAAAGTTAACAGGTCAAGAGACCCAGTACTTC

CDR3 length: 18
clone size: NA
J gene: TRBJ1-4
V gene: TRBV21-1
D gene: NA
CDR3 protein: CASSLRLGVSRGNEKLFF
CDR3 DNA: TGTGCCAGCAGCCTCCGTTTGGGGGTGAGTAGGGGTAATGAAAAACTGTTTTTT

CDR3 length: 12
clone size: NA
J gene: TRBJ1-2
V gene: TRBV28
D gene: NA
CDR3 protein: CASSKGGDGYTF
CDR3 DNA: TGTGCCAGCAGTAAAGGGGGGGACGGCTACACCTTC

CDR3 length: 13
clone size: NA
J gene: TRBJ1-2
V gene: TRBV2
D gene: NA
CDR3 protein: CASSEDRDYGYTF
CDR3 DNA: TGTGCCAGCAGTGAGGACAGAGACTATGGCTACACCTTC

CDR3 length: 14
clone size: NA
J gene: TRBJ1-2
V gene: TRBV19
D gene: NA
CDR3 protein: CASSTRQYPYGYTF
CDR3 DNA: TGTGCCAGTAGTACCCGACAGTACCCCTATGGCTACACCTTC

CDR3 length: 16
clone size: NA
J gene: TRBJ1-3
V gene: TRBV12-2
D gene: NA
CDR3 protein: CASRSRAPDSGNTIYF
CDR3 DNA: TGTGCAAGTCGCTCTAGGGCACCGGACTCTGGAAACACCATATATTTT

CDR3 length: 14
clone size: NA
J gene: TRBJ2-5
V gene: TRBV7-2
D gene: NA
CDR3 protein: CASSLAGSQETQYF
CDR3 DNA: TGTGCCAGCAGCTTAGCAGGTTCTCAAGAGACCCAGTACTTC

CDR3 length: 17
clone size: NA
J gene: TRBJ1-6
V gene: TRBV9
D gene: TRBD1
CDR3 protein: CASSVAVLAGGNSPLHF
CDR3 DNA: TGTGCCAGCAGCGTAGCCGTCTTGGCAGGGGGTAATTCACCCCTCCACTTT

CDR3 length: 14
clone size: NA
J gene: TRBJ2-5
V gene: TRBV5-6
D gene: NA
CDR3 protein: CASSFGQGQETQYF
CDR3 DNA: TGTGCCAGCAGCTTTGGGCAGGGCCAAGAGACCCAGTACTTC

CDR3 length: 16
clone size: NA
J gene: TRBJ1-5
V gene: TRBV4-2
D gene: TRBD1
CDR3 protein: CASSQFRDRGDQPQHF
CDR3 DNA: TGTGCCAGCAGCCAATTCCGGGACAGGGGGGATCAGCCCCAGCATTTT

CDR3 length: 14
clone size: few
J gene: TRBJ2-7
V gene: TRBV7-2
D gene: TRBD2
CDR3 protein: CASSPGAGDGEQYF
CDR3 DNA: TGTGCCAGCAGCCCCGGGGCGGGGGACGGCGAGCAGTACTTC

CDR3 length: 14
clone size: NA
J gene: TRBJ2-7
V gene: TRBV5-1
D gene: NA
CDR3 protein: CASSLADGSYEQYF
CDR3 DNA: TGCGCCAGCAGCTTGGCGGACGGTTCCTACGAGCAGTACTTC

CDR3 length: 13
clone size: NA
J gene: TRBJ1-2
V gene: TRBV11-2
D gene: NA
CDR3 protein: CASSLGENYGYTF
CDR3 DNA: TGTGCCAGCAGCTTAGGGGAGAACTATGGCTACACCTTC

CDR3 length: 14
clone size: once
J gene: TRBJ2-2
V gene: TRBV5-4
D gene: NA
CDR3 protein: CASSFGTPGGELFF
CDR3 DNA: TGTGCCAGCAGCTTCGGGACCCCCGGCGGGGAGCTGTTTTTT

CDR3 length: 19
clone size: NA
J gene: TRBJ2-7
V gene: TRBV9
D gene: TRBD2
CDR3 protein: CASSVVIPGGSVAANEQYF
CDR3 DNA: TGTGCCAGCAGCGTAGTAATTCCCGGGGGGAGTGTAGCTGCGAACGAGCAGTACTTC

CDR3 length: 13
clone size: medium-sized
J gene: TRBJ1-5
V gene: TRBV4-1
D gene: NA
CDR3 protein: CASSQDSDQPQHF
CDR3 DNA: TGCGCCAGCAGCCAAGATTCCGATCAGCCCCAGCATTTT

CDR3 length: 13
clone size: NA
J gene: TRBJ1-1
V gene: TRBV5-4
D gene: NA
CDR3 protein: CASSPEMNTEAFF
CDR3 DNA: TGTGCCAGCAGCCCGGAGATGAACACTGAAGCTTTCTTT